A single T cell receptor (beta chain) is shown here with its context. The antigen is unknown. At one boundary the junction diverges from the germline segment, which might be a read error. Germline CDR1 reads MNHNS; CDR2 reads SASEGT. The length of the CDR3 is 15 residues. This record comes from a study of vaccination and CD4 T cells after COVID-19. In the study overall: Control cultures were given a CEFX pool, an HIV-1 Nef pool, or no peptide.

Treatment denoted: approximately 9-day PBMC culture with coronavirus spike peptide pools or control peptides (ViraFEST assay). Via ViraFEST, peptide pools expanded antigen-specific T cells before TCR sequencing. Cells were cultured for more than eight days, and then CD4+ T cells were isolated by negative selection. An Oncomine TCR Beta short-read assay was used to sequence the DNA from cultured CD4+ T cells. TCRdb called the PCR reads again in MiXCR, with one record for every CDR3 protein. The table shows several thousand distinct CDR3 sequences, with 57% occurring only once. The source of this sequence is a human donor who had recovered from COVID-19. This rearrangement joins TRBV6-1 to TRBJ1-6; D ambiguous. The sequencing sample was made of CD4+ T cells from blood, cultured in vitro. CDR3: CASSEDVLLYSPLHF. In DNA, the CDR3 is TGTGCCAGCAGCGAAGATGTGCTTCTTTATTCACCCCTCCACTTT.